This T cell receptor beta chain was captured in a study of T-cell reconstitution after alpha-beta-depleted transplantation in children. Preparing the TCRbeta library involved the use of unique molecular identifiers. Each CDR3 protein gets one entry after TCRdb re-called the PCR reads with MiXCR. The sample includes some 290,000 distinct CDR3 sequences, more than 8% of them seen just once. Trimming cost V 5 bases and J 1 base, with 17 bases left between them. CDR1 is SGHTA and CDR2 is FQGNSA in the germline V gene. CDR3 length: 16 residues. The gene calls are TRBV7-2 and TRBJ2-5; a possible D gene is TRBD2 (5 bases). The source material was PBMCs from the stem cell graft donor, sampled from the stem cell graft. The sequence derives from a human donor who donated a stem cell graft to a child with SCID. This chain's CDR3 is CASSPRPYGLQETQYF. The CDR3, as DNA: TGTGCCAGCAGCCCCAGACCCTATGGACTCCAAGAGACCCAGTACTTC.